This is a list of T cell receptor beta chains from one sample in a study of blood T cells in healthy people across ages. TCRdb analysed the 5' RACE reads with MiXCR anew, one entry per CDR3 protein. The sample lists 1.5 million to 2 million distinct CDR3 sequences, about 35% seen once, with approximately 10% in the top ten. The sequencing input was blood. These TCRs come from a woman in her 30s in good health. CDR3s leave out the opening cysteine and the closing phenylalanine or tryptophan.

>TRBV5-1|TRBJ2-1
ASSLPSSGRPPDNEQF
>TRBV20-1|.
SARAGGSSDAYEQY
>TRBV28|TRBJ2-7
ASQRQGLYEQY
>TRBV30|TRBJ1-2
AWSLAHQGYGYT
>TRBV7-2|TRBJ2-7
ASSWLAGGPYEQY
>TRBV2|TRBJ1-4
ASKQGLGEKLF
>TRBV28|TRBJ2-5
ASSSRIPETQY
>TRBV20-1|TRBJ2-7
SAREDSEQY
>TRBV7-2|TRBJ2-6
ASSLRWGPGANVLT
>TRBV7-3|TRBJ2-1
ASSFARYNEQF
>TRBV10-3|TRBJ2-1
AISRGGPFYNEQF
>TRBV18|TRBJ1-6
ASSTAGFGNSPLH
>TRBV2|TRBJ2-7
ASSRQGGGREQY
>TRBV7-9|TRBJ1-2
ASSLGRGGYGCT
>TRBV30|TRBJ2-1
AWRRIEQF